The subject of this entry is one TCR beta chain. The antigen is unknown. The data belong to a study of T-cell reconstitution after alpha-beta-depleted transplantation in children. Study results and caveats: Reports say that about two months after transplant, the alpha-beta T cells came out of several hundred graft clones that had expanded. T-cell counts and diversity were attributed mostly to newly produced T cells one year after transplant.

Preparation of the TCRbeta library involved a method that used unique molecular identifiers. Each CDR3 protein gets one entry after TCRdb re-called the PCR reads with MiXCR. Found here are about 350,000 distinct CDR3 sequences, around 15% of them singletons; the top ten hold approximately 38%. Germline V CDR1 and CDR2: MGHDK, SYGVNS. The CDR3 has 15 residues. V was pared by 6 bases and J by 1 base, with 16 bases between. The sample consisted of PBMCs, mostly from graft donor cells, taken 360 days after TCRalphabeta/CD19-depleted stem cell transplant. The chain couples TRBV25-1 to TRBJ2-7; no clear D. This clonotype was sampled from a male patient between 2 and 10 years old who had a stem cell transplant for acute lymphoblastic leukemia, so the T cells may come from the graft donor. This CDR3 reads CASRPERQLSYEQYF. The CDR3, as DNA: TGTGCCAGCAGACCAGAGAGGCAGCTATCCTACGAGCAGTACTTC.